The rows below give T cell receptor beta chains drawn from one sample of a study of cytomegalovirus exposure and HLA in healthy donors. Generated by immunoSEQ multiplex PCR, the TCRdb table keeps only in-frame clones and is missing some. The sample consists of roughly 60,000 clones, roughly 77% of them appearing once. The material sequenced was PBMCs. The receptor set was obtained from a woman aged 40 to 49 in good health and CMV-seropositive. Both conserved end residues are part of each CDR3. Fields, in order: J gene, V gene, D gene, clone size, CDR3 DNA, CDR3 protein. The D gene is left open where the match is weak. A row's size may be missing; if present it is once, few, many or a size class.

TRBJ1-1 | TRBV7-6 | TRBD1 | once | TGTGCCAGCAGCTTAGTGCAGGGGGCGAACACTGAAGCTTTCTTT | CASSLVQGANTEAFF
TRBJ2-7 | TRBV30 | - | - | TGTGCCTGGAGTGCGACCCGTAGAGGCGAGCAGTACTTC | CAWSATRRGEQYF
TRBJ2-7 | TRBV2 | - | - | TGTGCCAGCAGAGGGGGTTACGAGCAGTACTTC | CASRGGYEQYF
TRBJ2-1 | TRBV11-2 | - | - | TGTGCCAGCAGCTCTTCCCCTCGGGGGGCGGGCCATGAGCAGTTCTTC | CASSSSPRGAGHEQFF
TRBJ1-4 | TRBV14 | - | few | TGTGCCAGCAGCTCGAAAGATCCCTCTACTACCTACGTTGGGGAAAAACTGTTTTTT | CASSSKDPSTTYVGEKLFF
TRBJ2-1 | TRBV29-1 | TRBD1 | - | TGCAGCGGCGGACAGGGGCTATACAATGAGCAGTTCTTC | CSGGQGLYNEQFF
TRBJ1-3 | TRBV6-1 | TRBD1 | - | TGTGCCAGCAGGGGACAGGCCAACTCTGGAAACACCATATATTTT | CASRGQANSGNTIYF
TRBJ2-7 | TRBV30 | TRBD1 | - | TGTGCCTGGAGCCAGGGACAGTGGGCTGACGAGCAGTACTTC | CAWSQGQWADEQYF
TRBJ2-1 | TRBV27 | - | - | TGTGCCAGCAGTTTACGGAGCGGAGTATACAATGAGCAGTTCTTC | CASSLRSGVYNEQFF
TRBJ2-7 | TRBV6-6 | - | - | TGTGCCACCAGCACAGGGCCCTACGAGCAGTACTTC | CATSTGPYEQYF
TRBJ2-3 | TRBV5-1 | - | few | TGCGCCAGCAGCTTGGCTCGGGGTGGCCCAGATACGCAGTATTTT | CASSLARGGPDTQYF
TRBJ1-2 | TRBV6-5 | - | - | TGTGCCAGCAGCCGAGGGGGATCAAACTATGGCTACACCTTC | CASSRGGSNYGYTF
TRBJ2-5 | TRBV2 | TRBD2 | - | TGTGCCAGCAGCGGGACTAGCGGGCGCTCCAGTCAAGGGGCCCAGTACTTC | CASSGTSGRSSQGAQYF
TRBJ2-7 | TRBV6-1 | TRBD1 | - | TGTGCCAGCAGAGAGACAGGGGTGAGGTACGAGCAGTACTTC | CASRETGVRYEQYF
TRBJ1-2 | TRBV5-6 | - | - | TGTGCCAGCAGCTTGTACCCCCGGGGTTCTAACTATGGCTACACCTTC | CASSLYPRGSNYGYTF
TRBJ1-5 | TRBV6-1 | - | - | TGTGCCAGCAGTGGTACAGAAAATCAGCCCCAGCATTTT | CASSGTENQPQHF
TRBJ2-5 | TRBV11-3 | - | - | TGTGCCAGCAGCTCAAGGGGTGAGACCCAGTACTTC | CASSSRGETQYF
TRBJ1-5 | TRBV7-2 | TRBD1 | - | TGTGCCAGCAGCTCCGGGACAGGAGTAAATCAGCCCCAGCATTTT | CASSSGTGVNQPQHF
TRBJ1-2 | TRBV5-1 | - | - | TGCGCCAGCGGGCAAGGTGCAGGTGGCTACACCTTC | CASGQGAGGYTF
TRBJ1-1 | TRBV7-2 | - | - | TGTGCCAGCAGCTTTGACACGAACACTGAAGCTTTCTTT | CASSFDTNTEAFF
TRBJ2-1 | TRBV19 | - | - | TGTGCCAGTAGTAACTTCAATGAGCAGTTCTTC | CASSNFNEQFF
TRBJ1-1 | TRBV30 | TRBD1 | - | TGTGCCTGGAGCCTAGGGGACAGCGCCTTAAATACTGAAGCTTTCTTT | CAWSLGDSALNTEAFF
TRBJ1-5 | TRBV2 | TRBD1 | few | TGTGCCAGCAGTCCAGCACAGGGGCTAGGGCAGCCCCAGCATTTT | CASSPAQGLGQPQHF
TRBJ2-4 | TRBV7-2 | TRBD2 | - | TGTGCCAGCAGCCGGGGACTAGAAGAAAACATTCAGTACTTC | CASSRGLEENIQYF
TRBJ1-2 | TRBV11-2 | TRBD1 | - | TGTGCCAGCAGCTTAGTAAGGGGGCTAGGTGGCTACACCTTC | CASSLVRGLGGYTF
TRBJ1-2 | TRBV4-1 | TRBD1 | - | TGCGCCAGCAGCCAAATAGGACAGGACTATGGCTACACCTTC | CASSQIGQDYGYTF
TRBJ2-2 | TRBV5-6 | TRBD2 | - | TGTGCCAGCAGCTTGGAAGCTAGCGGGGGGACGAACACCGGGGAGCTGTTTTTT | CASSLEASGGTNTGELFF
TRBJ1-3 | TRBV9 | - | few | TGTGCCAGCAGCGTAGTCGGGAGTTCTGGAAACACCATATATTTT | CASSVVGSSGNTIYF
TRBJ1-6 | TRBV27 | TRBD1 | - | TGTGCCAGCAGCTGGGGACAGGGGAGGTATAATTCACCCCTCCACTTT | CASSWGQGRYNSPLHF
TRBJ1-2 | TRBV4-1 | TRBD1 | - | TGCGCCAGCAGCCAAGGACCCAGACAGGGAACCTATGGCTACACCTTC | CASSQGPRQGTYGYTF
TRBJ2-1 | TRBV5-1 | - | - | TGCGCCAGCAGCCCTCAGGGTATAGGGGGGAGGGATGAGCAGTTCTTC | CASSPQGIGGRDEQFF
TRBJ2-7 | TRBV30 | - | - | TGTGCCTGGAGTGTACTTATTAACCACGAGCAGTACTTC | CAWSVLINHEQYF
TRBJ2-3 | TRBV19 | - | - | TGTGCCAGTAGTATTCTATACCCAATAAAGCAGTATTTT | CASSILYPIKQYF
TRBJ2-2 | TRBV10-3 | TRBD1 | few | TGTGCCATCAGTGAACTTGGACAGGGGAACACCGGGGAGCTGTTTTTT | CAISELGQGNTGELFF
TRBJ1-2 | TRBV5-8 | TRBD1 | - | TGTGCCAGCAGCCTCAGACAGGGAAGTTATGGCTACACCTTC | CASSLRQGSYGYTF
TRBJ1-3 | TRBV30 | - | - | TGTGCCTGGGAGTCCGCCTTCTCTGGAAACACCATATATTTT | CAWESAFSGNTIYF
TRBJ2-5 | TRBV9 | - | few | TGTGCCAGCTCCTTTTTCGCGGGGCCCAGAATGGCCCAGTACTTC | CASSFFAGPRMAQYF
TRBJ2-2 | TRBV11-2 | - | - | TGTGCCAGCAGCTTAGGATGGGCGCGATCCGGGGAGCTGTTTTTT | CASSLGWARSGELFF
TRBJ2-2 | TRBV7-7 | TRBD1 | - | TGTGCTAGCAGCCGGGACAGGTCGGGCACCGGGGAGCTGTTTTTT | CASSRDRSGTGELFF
TRBJ2-3 | TRBV6-4 | TRBD2 | few | TGTGCCAGCAGTCCTAGCGGGGGGTATACAGATACGCAGTATTTT | CASSPSGGYTDTQYF
TRBJ2-5 | TRBV7-9 | - | - | TGTGCCAGCAGCACCGAAGCGGCGACCCAGTACTTC | CASSTEAATQYF
TRBJ1-1 | TRBV10-3 | TRBD1 | - | TGTGCCATCAGTCGAGGGACAGAAACTGAAGCTTTCTTT | CAISRGTETEAFF
TRBJ2-7 | TRBV4-3 | - | few | TGCGCCAGCAGCCATGAAGGTAGAGGCTACGAGCAGTACTTC | CASSHEGRGYEQYF
TRBJ1-5 | TRBV19 | - | - | TGTGCCAGTAGTATAGGACAGGTCCGCAAGTTAGGCAATCAGCCCCAGCATTTT | CASSIGQVRKLGNQPQHF
TRBJ2-5 | TRBV6-5 | TRBD1 | once | TGTGCCAGCAGTTACGGGACAGGTCTCTTGGGGACCCAGTACTTC | CASSYGTGLLGTQYF
TRBJ2-4 | TRBV7-9 | - | - | TGTGCCAGCAGCCCGACAGTAGCCAAAAACATTCAGTACTTC | CASSPTVAKNIQYF
TRBJ1-4 | TRBV6-1 | - | - | TGTGCCAGCAGGAACCCGGGGGAAAAACTGTTTTTT | CASRNPGEKLFF
TRBJ2-3 | TRBV7-2 | TRBD2 | - | TGTGCCAGCAGCTTAACAGCGGGGGCCACCTCTAGCACAGATACGCAGTATTTT | CASSLTAGATSSTDTQYF
TRBJ1-2 | TRBV18 | - | - | TGTGCCAGCTCAAGCCCCGGGATAAAAGCTAACTATGGCTACACCTTC | CASSSPGIKANYGYTF
TRBJ2-5 | TRBV2 | - | - | TGTGCCAGCAGTCCCGAGGCCCCCTTTATGGTCCAAGAGACCCAGTACTTC | CASSPEAPFMVQETQYF
TRBJ2-1 | TRBV7-2 | - | - | TGTGCCCTCGGAGGGGATTGGGGGGTTCACAATGAGCAGTTCTTC | CALGGDWGVHNEQFF
TRBJ1-3 | TRBV7-9 | - | - | TGTGCCAGCAGCCCCCCTAACCCTTACGGAGACTCTGGAAACACCATATATTTT | CASSPPNPYGDSGNTIYF